These T cell receptor beta chains were read from a single sample in a study of tumor-infiltrating lymphocytes in oesophageal squamous cell carcinoma. TCRdb analysed the PCR reads with MiXCR anew, one entry per CDR3 protein. Here the sample spans more than 9,500 distinct CDR3 sequences, around 57% being singletons. Sequencing used esophageal tumor tissue. These receptors were taken from a female donor with esophageal squamous cell carcinoma. Each CDR3 is given with its conserved first and last residue. D genes are given only for firm matches. Size values are once, few and many counts, or a class for expanded clones, and some rows have none.

D gene: TRBD2; J gene: TRBJ2-7; clone size: .; V gene: TRBV6-5; CDR3 DNA: TGTGCCAGCCGGGGGGTCTACGAGCAGTACTTC; CDR3 protein: CASRGVYEQYF
D gene: TRBD1; J gene: TRBJ2-7; clone size: many; V gene: TRBV10-3; CDR3 DNA: TGTGCCATCAGTGAGGCGGCAGGGGGCATTTACGAGCAGTACTTC; CDR3 protein: CAISEAAGGIYEQYF
D gene: .; J gene: TRBJ2-7; clone size: .; V gene: TRBV7-6; CDR3 DNA: TGTGCCAGCAGCTTAGCGCTGTCCAATGAGCAGTACTTC; CDR3 protein: CASSLALSNEQYF
D gene: TRBD1; J gene: TRBJ1-2; clone size: .; V gene: TRBV6-7; CDR3 DNA: TGTGCCAGCAGTTACTCCCAAGGGGGCAATCTTAATGGCTACACCTTC; CDR3 protein: CASSYSQGGNLNGYTF
D gene: .; J gene: TRBJ2-1; clone size: .; V gene: TRBV6-1; CDR3 DNA: TGTGCCAGCAGGGGAACCGGGGGACATGAGCAGTTCTTC; CDR3 protein: CASRGTGGHEQFF
D gene: .; J gene: TRBJ2-5; clone size: many; V gene: TRBV19; CDR3 DNA: TGTGCCAGTAGTATTGGAGCCACGTTAACGGGGGAGACCCAGTACTTC; CDR3 protein: CASSIGATLTGETQYF
D gene: .; J gene: TRBJ2-7; clone size: .; V gene: TRBV7-4; CDR3 DNA: TGTGCCAGCAGCTCAACAGGGAGGAGAGCGGCCGAGAGCTCCTACGAGCAGTACTTC; CDR3 protein: CASSSTGRRAAESSYEQYF
D gene: .; J gene: TRBJ1-1; clone size: few; V gene: TRBV7-2; CDR3 DNA: TGTGCCAGCAGCCCCATTAGAAACACTGAAGCTTTCTTT; CDR3 protein: CASSPIRNTEAFF
D gene: .; J gene: TRBJ2-3; clone size: many; V gene: TRBV10-1; CDR3 DNA: TGCGCCAGCAGCGTACCGGTAGGCGCTACGAGAAATAATACGCAGTATTTT; CDR3 protein: CASSVPVGATRNNTQYF
D gene: TRBD1; J gene: TRBJ2-1; clone size: .; V gene: TRBV24-1; CDR3 DNA: TGTGCCACCAGCTCGGTTACGACAGGGGATGGGGACAATGAGCAGTTCTTC; CDR3 protein: CATSSVTTGDGDNEQFF
D gene: TRBD2; J gene: TRBJ2-1; clone size: few; V gene: TRBV7-6; CDR3 DNA: TGTGCCAGCAGCCTGGGGGCTAGCGGGAGAGTCCGTGCTAAACAAAATGAGCAGTTCTTC; CDR3 protein: CASSLGASGRVRAKQNEQFF
D gene: .; J gene: TRBJ2-5; clone size: few; V gene: TRBV7-8; CDR3 DNA: TGTGCCAGCAGCTTAGCTACCCCCGGAGCCCAGTACTTC; CDR3 protein: CASSLATPGAQYF
D gene: .; J gene: TRBJ2-5; clone size: .; V gene: TRBV6-6; CDR3 DNA: TGTGCCAGCAGTTACCAAGGGGCGGAGACCCAGTACTTC; CDR3 protein: CASSYQGAETQYF
D gene: .; J gene: TRBJ1-4; clone size: .; V gene: TRBV6-6; CDR3 DNA: TGTGCCAGCAGTTACTCGGGACTAACTAATGAAAAACTGTTTTTT; CDR3 protein: CASSYSGLTNEKLFF
D gene: .; J gene: TRBJ2-1; clone size: once; V gene: TRBV7-3; CDR3 DNA: TGTGCCAGCAGCATCACCCGGGACACTAGAGCCAATGAGCAGTTCTTC; CDR3 protein: CASSITRDTRANEQFF
D gene: .; J gene: TRBJ2-5; clone size: once; V gene: TRBV7-2; CDR3 DNA: TGTGCCAGCAGCTTTTTCGTTAGAGAGACCCAGTACTTC; CDR3 protein: CASSFFVRETQYF
D gene: .; J gene: TRBJ1-2; clone size: .; V gene: TRBV18; CDR3 DNA: TGTGCCAGCTCACCCACATTACGTCCCGCGGATGGCTACACCTTC; CDR3 protein: CASSPTLRPADGYTF
D gene: .; J gene: TRBJ2-1; clone size: .; V gene: TRBV24-1; CDR3 DNA: TGTGCCACCACCTTGGGCAATGAGCAGTTCTTC; CDR3 protein: CATTLGNEQFF
D gene: .; J gene: TRBJ1-4; clone size: .; V gene: TRBV18; CDR3 DNA: TGTGCCAGCTCACCACGGGGAGAAACTAATGAAAAACTGTTTTTT; CDR3 protein: CASSPRGETNEKLFF
D gene: .; J gene: TRBJ2-5; clone size: few; V gene: TRBV7-3; CDR3 DNA: TGTGCCAGCAGCATACAGGGTTCGGAGACCCAGTACTTC; CDR3 protein: CASSIQGSETQYF
D gene: TRBD2; J gene: TRBJ2-5; clone size: few; V gene: TRBV7-3; CDR3 DNA: TGTGCCAGCAGCTTGGCCGGGACTAGCGGCCAAGAGACCCAGTACTTC; CDR3 protein: CASSLAGTSGQETQYF
D gene: TRBD1; J gene: TRBJ1-2; clone size: .; V gene: TRBV7-8; CDR3 DNA: TGTGCCAGCAGCTTAGGGGGAGGGGGCGACTATGGCTACACCTTC; CDR3 protein: CASSLGGGGDYGYTF
D gene: TRBD2; J gene: TRBJ2-1; clone size: medium-sized; V gene: TRBV12-3/TRBV12-4; CDR3 DNA: TGTGCCAGCAGCGGTCCCACATTAGCGGGGGAGCAGTTCTTC; CDR3 protein: CASSGPTLAGEQFF
D gene: .; J gene: TRBJ1-4; clone size: .; V gene: TRBV5-1; CDR3 DNA: TGCGCCAGCAGCTTGGAGGGGCGGGGATTCGATGAAAAACTGTTTTTT; CDR3 protein: CASSLEGRGFDEKLFF
D gene: TRBD2; J gene: TRBJ2-1; clone size: .; V gene: TRBV11-2; CDR3 DNA: TGTGCCAGCAGCTTAAGAGCGGGAGGGAATGAGCAGTTCTTC; CDR3 protein: CASSLRAGGNEQFF
D gene: TRBD1; J gene: TRBJ1-4; clone size: many; V gene: TRBV7-6; CDR3 DNA: TGTGCCAGCAGCCGCTTAGGAGCAGGGGGATATAATGAAAAACTGTTTTTT; CDR3 protein: CASSRLGAGGYNEKLFF
D gene: TRBD1; J gene: TRBJ2-7; clone size: .; V gene: TRBV5-1; CDR3 DNA: TGCGCCAGCAGGCCGGACAGGGGGGCCTACGAGCAGTACTTC; CDR3 protein: CASRPDRGAYEQYF
D gene: .; J gene: TRBJ2-3; clone size: .; V gene: TRBV7-3; CDR3 DNA: TGTGCCAGCAGCCCCTCTGGGACAAGGACTCGCGATACGCAGTATTTT; CDR3 protein: CASSPSGTRTRDTQYF
D gene: .; J gene: TRBJ2-5; clone size: .; V gene: TRBV12-3/TRBV12-4; CDR3 DNA: TGTGCCAGCAGTTATAGGGCGACGCAAGAGACCCAGTACTTC; CDR3 protein: CASSYRATQETQYF
D gene: TRBD1; J gene: TRBJ1-1; clone size: .; V gene: TRBV3-1; CDR3 DNA: TGTGCCAGCAGTCGCTCAGGGGGACGGACTGAAGCTTTCTTT; CDR3 protein: CASSRSGGRTEAFF
D gene: .; J gene: TRBJ1-3; clone size: .; V gene: TRBV7-3; CDR3 DNA: TGTGCCAGCAGCTTCTCAGGGCCGCCTGGAAACACCATATATTTT; CDR3 protein: CASSFSGPPGNTIYF
D gene: TRBD2; J gene: TRBJ2-1; clone size: .; V gene: TRBV7-6; CDR3 DNA: TGTGCCAGCAGCTTCTGGGACACCACTAGCGGCCTATACAATGAGCAGTTCTTC; CDR3 protein: CASSFWDTTSGLYNEQFF
D gene: .; J gene: TRBJ2-2; clone size: .; V gene: TRBV7-2; CDR3 DNA: TGTGCCAGCAGCTTAGGGCTAAACACCGGGGAGCTGTTTTTT; CDR3 protein: CASSLGLNTGELFF
D gene: .; J gene: TRBJ1-4; clone size: many; V gene: TRBV10-3; CDR3 DNA: TGTGCCATCAGTGAGTCGGGGCGTATAAGTGAAAAACTGTTTTTT; CDR3 protein: CAISESGRISEKLFF
D gene: .; J gene: TRBJ2-6; clone size: few; V gene: TRBV12-3/TRBV12-4; CDR3 DNA: .; CDR3 protein: CASNPLRDAELWLHLRF
D gene: .; J gene: TRBJ2-7; clone size: many; V gene: TRBV2; CDR3 DNA: TGTGCCAGCAGTGAAGAATATGTTGGTCAAACCTACGAGCAGTACTTC; CDR3 protein: CASSEEYVGQTYEQYF
D gene: TRBD2; J gene: TRBJ2-1; clone size: .; V gene: TRBV10-1; CDR3 DNA: TGCGCCAGCAGTGCCCTTGGGGGGGGCAATGAGCAGTTCTTC; CDR3 protein: CASSALGGGNEQFF
D gene: .; J gene: TRBJ2-1; clone size: .; V gene: TRBV7-2; CDR3 DNA: TGTGCCAGCAGCTTAGGGGTCCAGAATGAGCAGTTCTTC; CDR3 protein: CASSLGVQNEQFF
D gene: .; J gene: TRBJ2-5; clone size: .; V gene: TRBV11-2; CDR3 DNA: TGTGCCAGCACCTTAGGGTGGACAGCTCGAGAGACCCAGTACTTC; CDR3 protein: CASTLGWTARETQYF
D gene: TRBD1; J gene: TRBJ2-1; clone size: few; V gene: TRBV7-6; CDR3 DNA: TGTGCCAGCAGCAAACGGGACAGGGGTTACAATGAGCAGTTCTTC; CDR3 protein: CASSKRDRGYNEQFF
D gene: .; J gene: TRBJ2-1; clone size: many; V gene: TRBV18; CDR3 DNA: TGTGCCAGCTCACGTGGGGAATTGATTGAGCAGTTCTTC; CDR3 protein: CASSRGELIEQFF
D gene: .; J gene: TRBJ2-5; clone size: once; V gene: TRBV7-2; CDR3 DNA: TGTGCCAGCAGCGACGGAACTCTTCCTTTTTCACCCCTCCACTTC; CDR3 protein: CASSDGTLPFSPLHF
D gene: .; J gene: TRBJ2-7; clone size: .; V gene: TRBV11-2; CDR3 DNA: TGTGCCAGCAGCTTAGAGTTATCCTACGAGCAGTACTTC; CDR3 protein: CASSLELSYEQYF
D gene: TRBD1; J gene: TRBJ2-3; clone size: .; V gene: TRBV6-1; CDR3 DNA: TGTGCCAGCAGCCTCGGGACAGACCTATACCAAAGCACAGATACGCAGTATTTT; CDR3 protein: CASSLGTDLYQSTDTQYF
D gene: .; J gene: TRBJ2-7; clone size: .; V gene: TRBV7-2; CDR3 DNA: TGTGCCAGCAGCCGTTCGGTCCTATACTCCTACGAGCAGTACTTC; CDR3 protein: CASSRSVLYSYEQYF